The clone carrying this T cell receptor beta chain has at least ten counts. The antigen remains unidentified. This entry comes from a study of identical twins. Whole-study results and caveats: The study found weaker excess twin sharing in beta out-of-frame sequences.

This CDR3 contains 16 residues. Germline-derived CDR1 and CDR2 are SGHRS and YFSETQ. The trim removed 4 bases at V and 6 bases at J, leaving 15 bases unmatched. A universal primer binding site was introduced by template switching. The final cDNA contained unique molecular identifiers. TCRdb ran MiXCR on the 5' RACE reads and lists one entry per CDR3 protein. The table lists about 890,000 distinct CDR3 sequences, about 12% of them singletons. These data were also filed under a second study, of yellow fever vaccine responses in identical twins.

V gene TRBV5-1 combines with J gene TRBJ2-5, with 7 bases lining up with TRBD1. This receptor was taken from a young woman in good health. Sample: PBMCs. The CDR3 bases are TGCGCCAGCAGCCCCCCCGGGACAGAAAATAGGAAGACCCAGTACTTC. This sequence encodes CASSPPGTENRKTQYF.